The entry that follows covers one T cell receptor (beta chain) sequence. What it binds is unknown. This sample is part of a study of cytomegalovirus exposure and HLA in healthy donors. Whole-study results and caveats: Researchers counted around 160 TCR beta chains as cytomegalovirus-associated. For presence/absence analyses, sequencing depth was assumed to be roughly uniform across donors.

PCR involved 60 Vbeta and 13 Jbeta primers. TCRdb's table, derived via immunoSEQ multiplex PCR, lists solely in-frame clones and lacks some. The sample carries around 190,000 clones, around 77% recorded once. CDR3 length: 14 residues. Germline V gene lookup returns CDR1 MNHNS and CDR2 SASEGT. The germline V and J ends were trimmed by 6 bases and 10 bases, with 22 bases remaining between them. The TCR sequence derives from a man in his 60s in good health and CMV-seronegative. V usage is TRBV6-1 and J usage is TRBJ2-7; perhaps TRBD2 as D (6 bases). The specimen sequenced was PBMCs. The CDR3 protein is CASSSGGTEGYQYF. The DNA for the CDR3 is TGTGCCAGCAGCTCTGGTGGGACTGAAGGTTATCAGTACTTC.